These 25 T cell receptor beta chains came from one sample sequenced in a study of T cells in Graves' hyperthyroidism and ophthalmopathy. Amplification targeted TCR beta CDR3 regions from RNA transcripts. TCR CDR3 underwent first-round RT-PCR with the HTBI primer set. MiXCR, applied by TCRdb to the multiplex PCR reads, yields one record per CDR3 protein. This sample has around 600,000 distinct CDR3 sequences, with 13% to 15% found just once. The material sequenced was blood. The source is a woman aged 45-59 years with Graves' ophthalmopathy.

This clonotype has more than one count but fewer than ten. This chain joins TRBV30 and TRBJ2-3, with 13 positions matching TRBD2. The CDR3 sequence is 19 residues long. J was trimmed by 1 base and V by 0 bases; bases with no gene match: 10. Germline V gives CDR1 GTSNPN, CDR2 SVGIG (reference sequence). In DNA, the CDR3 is TGTGCCTGGAGTGTACGGGGGACTAGCGGGATTAGGGGCACAGATACGCAGTATTTT. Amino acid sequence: CAWSVRGTSGIRGTDTQYF.

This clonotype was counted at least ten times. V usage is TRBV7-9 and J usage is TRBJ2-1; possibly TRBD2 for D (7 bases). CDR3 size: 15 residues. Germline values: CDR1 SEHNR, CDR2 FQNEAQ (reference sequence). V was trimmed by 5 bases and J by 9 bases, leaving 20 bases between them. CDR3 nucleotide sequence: TGTGCCAGCAGCCCCATGGGGGGGGCGCCGAGTGAGCAGTTCTTC. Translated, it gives CASSPMGGAPSEQFF.

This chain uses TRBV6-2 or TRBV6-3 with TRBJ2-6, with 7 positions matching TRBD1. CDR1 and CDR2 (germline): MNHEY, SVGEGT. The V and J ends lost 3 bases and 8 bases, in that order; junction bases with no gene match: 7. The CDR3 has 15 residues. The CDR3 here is CASSYFGQATNVLTF. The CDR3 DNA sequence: TGTGCCAGCAGTTATTTCGGACAGGCCACCAACGTCCTGACTTTC.

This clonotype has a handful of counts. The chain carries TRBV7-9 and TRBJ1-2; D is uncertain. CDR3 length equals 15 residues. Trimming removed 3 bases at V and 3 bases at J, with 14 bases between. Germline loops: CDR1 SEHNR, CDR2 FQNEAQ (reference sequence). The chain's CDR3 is CASSLNKRAYYGYTF. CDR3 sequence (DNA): TGTGCCAGCAGCTTGAATAAACGGGCGTACTATGGCTACACCTTC.

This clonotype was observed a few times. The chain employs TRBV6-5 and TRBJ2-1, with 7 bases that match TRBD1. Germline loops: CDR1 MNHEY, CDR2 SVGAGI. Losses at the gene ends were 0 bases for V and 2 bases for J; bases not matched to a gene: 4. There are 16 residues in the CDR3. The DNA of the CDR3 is TGTGCCAGCAGTTACTCCCCGGACAGGCCCTACAATGAGCAGTTCTTC. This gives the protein CASSYSPDRPYNEQFF.

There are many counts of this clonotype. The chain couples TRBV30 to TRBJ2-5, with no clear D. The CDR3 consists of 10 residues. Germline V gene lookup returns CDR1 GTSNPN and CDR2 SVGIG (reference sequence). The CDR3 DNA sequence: TGTGCGGCGGAACGGGAGACCCAGTACTTC. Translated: CAAERETQYF.

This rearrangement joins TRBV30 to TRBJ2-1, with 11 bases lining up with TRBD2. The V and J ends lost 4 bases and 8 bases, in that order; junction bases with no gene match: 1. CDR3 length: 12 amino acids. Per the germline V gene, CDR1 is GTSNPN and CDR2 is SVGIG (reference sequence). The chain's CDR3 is CAWTSGRHEQFF. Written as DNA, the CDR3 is TGTGCCTGGACTAGCGGGAGGCATGAGCAGTTCTTC.

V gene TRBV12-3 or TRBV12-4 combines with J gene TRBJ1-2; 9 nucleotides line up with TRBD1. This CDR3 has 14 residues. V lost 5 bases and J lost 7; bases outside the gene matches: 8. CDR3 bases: TGTGCCAGCAGTAAGACAGGGGGTAGTGGTGGCTACACCTTC. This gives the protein CASSKTGGSGGYTF.

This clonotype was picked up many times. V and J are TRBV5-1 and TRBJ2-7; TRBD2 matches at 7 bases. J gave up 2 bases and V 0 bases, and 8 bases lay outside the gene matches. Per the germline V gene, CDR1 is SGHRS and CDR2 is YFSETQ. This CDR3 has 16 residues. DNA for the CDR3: TGCGCCAGCAGCTTGGATGGGGGAGGGAATCCCTACGAGCAGTACTTC. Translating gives CASSLDGGGNPYEQYF.

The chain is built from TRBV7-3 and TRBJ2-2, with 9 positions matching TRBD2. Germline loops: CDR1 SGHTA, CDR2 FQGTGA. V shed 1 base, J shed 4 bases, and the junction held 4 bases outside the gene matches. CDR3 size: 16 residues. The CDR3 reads CASSLMREGPTGELFF. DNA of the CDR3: TGTGCCAGCAGCTTAATGCGGGAGGGCCCCACCGGGGAGCTGTTTTTT.

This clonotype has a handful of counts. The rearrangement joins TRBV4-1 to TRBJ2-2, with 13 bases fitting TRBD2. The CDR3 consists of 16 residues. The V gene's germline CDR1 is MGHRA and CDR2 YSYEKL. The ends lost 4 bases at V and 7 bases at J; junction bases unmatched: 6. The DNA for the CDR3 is TGCGCCAGCAGCCCGGCCGGGACTAGCGGGATCGGGGAGCTGTTTTTT. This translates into CASSPAGTSGIGELFF.

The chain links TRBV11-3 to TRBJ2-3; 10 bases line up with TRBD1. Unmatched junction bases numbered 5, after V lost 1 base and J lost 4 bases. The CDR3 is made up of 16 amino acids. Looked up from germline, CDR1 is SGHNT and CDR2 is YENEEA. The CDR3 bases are TGTGCCAGCAGCTTAGCCGGGACAGGGGTTGCAGATACGCAGTATTTT. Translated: CASSLAGTGVADTQYF.

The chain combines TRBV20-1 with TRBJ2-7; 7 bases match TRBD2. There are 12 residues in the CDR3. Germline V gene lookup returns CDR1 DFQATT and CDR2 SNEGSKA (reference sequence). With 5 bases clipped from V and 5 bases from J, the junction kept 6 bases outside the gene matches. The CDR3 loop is CSARTGTNEQYF. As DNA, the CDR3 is TGCAGTGCTCGAACCGGGACTAACGAGCAGTACTTC.

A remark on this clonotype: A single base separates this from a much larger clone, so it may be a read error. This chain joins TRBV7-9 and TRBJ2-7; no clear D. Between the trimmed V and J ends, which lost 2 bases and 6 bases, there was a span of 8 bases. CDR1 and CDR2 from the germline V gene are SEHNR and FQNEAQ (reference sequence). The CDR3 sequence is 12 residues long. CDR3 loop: CASSLPASEQYF. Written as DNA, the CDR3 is TGTGCCAGCAGCTTACCAGCCAGCGAGCAGTACTTC.

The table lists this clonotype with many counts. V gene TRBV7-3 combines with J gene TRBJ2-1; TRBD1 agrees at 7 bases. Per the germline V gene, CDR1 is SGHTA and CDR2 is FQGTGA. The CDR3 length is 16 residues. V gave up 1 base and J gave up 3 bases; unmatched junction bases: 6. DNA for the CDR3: TGTGCCAGCAGCTTAATTCGGGACAGCGACTACAATGAGCAGTTCTTC. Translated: CASSLIRDSDYNEQFF.

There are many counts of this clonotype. DNA for the CDR3: TGCAGTGCCTCGAGGGGAACAACTAATGAAAAACTGTTTTTT. Translation: CSASRGTTNEKLFF. The chain carries TRBV20-1 and TRBJ1-4; TRBD1 is a possible D gene (5 bases). Germline V CDR1 and CDR2: DFQATT, SNEGSKA (reference sequence). This CDR3 comprises 14 residues. V was pared by 6 bases and J by 0 bases, with 11 bases between.

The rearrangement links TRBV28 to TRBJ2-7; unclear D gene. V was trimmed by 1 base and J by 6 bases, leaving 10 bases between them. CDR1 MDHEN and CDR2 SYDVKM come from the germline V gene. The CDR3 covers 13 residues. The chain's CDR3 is CASSLSSVGEQYF. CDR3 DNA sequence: TGTGCCAGCAGTTTATCTAGTGTCGGCGAGCAGTACTTC.

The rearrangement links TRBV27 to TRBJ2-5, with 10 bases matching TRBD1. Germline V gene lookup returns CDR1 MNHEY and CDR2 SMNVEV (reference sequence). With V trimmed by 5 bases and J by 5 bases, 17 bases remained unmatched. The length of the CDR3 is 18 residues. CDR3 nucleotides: TGTGCCAGCAGTCTAATCAGCCCCGGGACAGGGGTTGACGAGACCCAGTACTTC. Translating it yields CASSLISPGTGVDETQYF.

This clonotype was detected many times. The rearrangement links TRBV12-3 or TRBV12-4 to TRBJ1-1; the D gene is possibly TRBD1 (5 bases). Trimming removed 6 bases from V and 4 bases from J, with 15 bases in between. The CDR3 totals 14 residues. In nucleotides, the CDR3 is TGTGCCAGCAGCCCCCAAGAGGGGTTCACTGAAGCTTTCTTT. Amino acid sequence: CASSPQEGFTEAFF.

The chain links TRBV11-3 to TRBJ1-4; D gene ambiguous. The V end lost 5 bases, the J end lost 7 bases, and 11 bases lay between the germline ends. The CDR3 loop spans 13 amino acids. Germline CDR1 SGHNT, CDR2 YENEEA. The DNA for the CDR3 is TGTGCCAGCAGCGGGAGACCGAGTGAAAAACTGTTTTTT. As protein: CASSGRPSEKLFF.

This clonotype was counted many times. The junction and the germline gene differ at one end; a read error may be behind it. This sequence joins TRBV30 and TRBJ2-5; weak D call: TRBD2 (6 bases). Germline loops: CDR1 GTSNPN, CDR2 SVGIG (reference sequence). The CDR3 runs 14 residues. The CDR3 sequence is CAWSVRGNQETQYF. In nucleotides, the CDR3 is TGTGCCTGGAGTGTACGGGGGAACCAGGAGACCCAGTACTTC.

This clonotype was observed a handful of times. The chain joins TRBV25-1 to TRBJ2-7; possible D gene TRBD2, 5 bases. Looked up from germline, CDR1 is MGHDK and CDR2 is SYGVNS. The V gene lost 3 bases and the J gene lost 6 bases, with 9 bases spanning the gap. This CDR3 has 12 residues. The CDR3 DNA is TGTGCCAGCAGTGATAGTGCGGGCGAGCAGTACTTC. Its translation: CASSDSAGEQYF.

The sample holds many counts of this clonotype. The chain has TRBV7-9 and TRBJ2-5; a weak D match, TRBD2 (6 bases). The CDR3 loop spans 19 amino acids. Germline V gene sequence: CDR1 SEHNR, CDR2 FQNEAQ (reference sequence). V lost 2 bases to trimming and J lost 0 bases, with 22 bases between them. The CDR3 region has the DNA TGTGCCAGCAGCTTAATTCCTCTAGCGAGATCCCACCACCAAGAGACCCAGTACTTC. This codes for CASSLIPLARSHHQETQYF.

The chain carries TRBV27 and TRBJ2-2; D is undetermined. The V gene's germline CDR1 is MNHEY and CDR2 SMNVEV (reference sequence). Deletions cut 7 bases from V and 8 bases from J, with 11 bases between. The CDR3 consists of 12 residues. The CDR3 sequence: CASNVLGGELFF. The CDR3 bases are TGTGCCAGCAACGTTTTGGGGGGGGAGCTGTTTTTT.

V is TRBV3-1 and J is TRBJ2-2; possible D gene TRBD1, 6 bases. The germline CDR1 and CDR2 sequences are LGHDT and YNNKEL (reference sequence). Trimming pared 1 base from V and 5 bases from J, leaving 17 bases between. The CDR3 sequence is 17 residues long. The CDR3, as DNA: TGTGCCAGCAGCCAAGGATATGCACAGGGAAATACCGGGGAGCTGTTTTTT. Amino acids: CASSQGYAQGNTGELFF.